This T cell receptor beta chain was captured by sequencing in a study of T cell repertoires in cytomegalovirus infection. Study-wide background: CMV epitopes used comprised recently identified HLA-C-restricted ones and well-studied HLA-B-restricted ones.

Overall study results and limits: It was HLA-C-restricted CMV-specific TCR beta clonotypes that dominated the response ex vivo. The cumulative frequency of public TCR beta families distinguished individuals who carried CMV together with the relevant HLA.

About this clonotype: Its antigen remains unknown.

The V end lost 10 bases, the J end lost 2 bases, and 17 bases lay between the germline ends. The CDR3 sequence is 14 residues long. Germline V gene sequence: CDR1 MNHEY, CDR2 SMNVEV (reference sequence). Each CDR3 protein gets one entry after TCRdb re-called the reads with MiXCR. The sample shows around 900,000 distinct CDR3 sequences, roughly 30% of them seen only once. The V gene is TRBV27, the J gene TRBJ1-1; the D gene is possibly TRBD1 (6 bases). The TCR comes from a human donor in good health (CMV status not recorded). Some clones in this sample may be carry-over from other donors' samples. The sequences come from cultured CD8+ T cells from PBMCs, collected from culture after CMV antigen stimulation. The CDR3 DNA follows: TGTGCCACCAGGGACCAGGGGCTCAACACTGAAGCTTTCTTT. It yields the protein CATRDQGLNTEAFF.